Listed below are T cell receptor beta chains from one sample, sequenced in a study of CD8 T cells in Susac syndrome. One entry per CDR3 protein, called by TCRdb with MiXCR from the immunoSEQ multiplex PCR reads. The repertoire has about 120,000 distinct CDR3 sequences, 90% to 95% of them found once; the top ten carry around 0.2%. Sequencing was performed on CD8+ T cells from PBMCs. The receptors derive from a human donor with Susac syndrome. The CDR3 runs from the conserved cysteine through the conserved F or W. A D gene is named only where the DNA matches it firmly. Clone size appears in some rows only: once, few, many, or a class for an expanded clone.

j_call	clone_size	d_call	v_call	cdr3_aa	cdr3_nt
TRBJ2-5	-	TRBD2	TRBV20-1	CSAKGLADIQETQYF	TGCAGTGCTAAGGGACTAGCGGATATCCAAGAGACCCAGTACTTC
TRBJ2-3	-	-	TRBV13	CASSLGLPGTTDTQYF	TGTGCCAGCAGCTTAGGACTACCAGGAACCACAGATACGCAGTATTTT
TRBJ2-1	-	-	TRBV14	CASSLPGGNGNEQFF	TGTGCCAGCAGCCTACCTGGGGGGAACGGGAATGAGCAGTTCTTC
TRBJ2-3	once	-	TRBV20-1	CSARGGASTDTQYF	TGCAGTGCTAGGGGCGGGGCTAGCACAGATACGCAGTATTTT
TRBJ2-1	-	-	TRBV9	CASSSPRTVGLDEQFF	TGTGCCAGCAGCTCCCCCAGGACAGTTGGTTTGGATGAGCAGTTCTTC
TRBJ2-2	-	-	TRBV4-3	CASSHGTGLYTGELFF	TGCGCCAGCAGCCATGGTACAGGGTTGTACACCGGGGAGCTGTTTTTT
TRBJ2-1	-	-	TRBV4-1	CASSQADYQGYNEQFF	TGCGCCAGCAGCCAAGCCGACTACCAGGGATACAATGAGCAGTTCTTC
TRBJ2-7	few	-	TRBV5-1	CASSVRDLSSYEQYF	TGCGCCAGCAGCGTCAGGGACCTGAGCTCCTACGAGCAGTACTTC
TRBJ2-1	once	-	TRBV4-1	CASSQDQGRRSYNEQFF	TGCGCCAGCAGCCAAGATCAAGGCAGACGCTCCTACAATGAGCAGTTCTTC
TRBJ1-5	-	-	TRBV20-1	CSAQTPGRLSTQPQHF	TGCAGTGCACAAACCCCAGGGAGACTAAGCACTCAGCCCCAGCATTTT
TRBJ1-5	-	TRBD1	TRBV2	CASREGQPSNQPQHF	TGTGCCAGCAGAGAGGGACAGCCCAGCAATCAGCCCCAGCATTTT
TRBJ2-6	-	TRBD1	TRBV5-4	CAGTVTTSGANVLTF	TGTGCCGGGACAGTAACTACCTCCGGGGCCAACGTCCTGACTTTC
TRBJ2-2	-	-	TRBV6-4	CASSDSASDTGELFF	TGTGCCAGCAGTGACTCGGCTAGCGACACCGGGGAGCTGTTTTTT
TRBJ1-2	-	-	TRBV30	CAWSGQPSVGGYTF	TGTGCCTGGTCTGGACAGCCGTCGGTGGGTGGCTACACCTTC
TRBJ2-5	-	TRBD1	TRBV7-8	CASSQAAGQGQETQYF	TGTGCCAGCAGCCAAGCCGCCGGACAGGGGCAAGAGACCCAGTACTTC
TRBJ1-5	-	-	TRBV28	CASSFRDAQHF	TGTGCCAGCAGTTTTCGGGACGCCCAGCATTTT
TRBJ2-2	-	TRBD2	TRBV20-1	CSALGTSGRGRNTGELFF	TGCAGTGCCCTTGGGACTAGCGGGAGGGGCCGTAACACCGGGGAGCTGTTTTTT
TRBJ2-6	-	-	TRBV3-1	CASSQDPQALLSGANVLTF	TGTGCCAGCAGCCAAGATCCACAGGCCCTACTCTCTGGGGCCAACGTCCTGACTTTC
TRBJ1-2	-	-	TRBV28	CASRDRGNYGYTF	TGTGCCAGCAGGGATCGGGGGAACTATGGCTACACCTTC
TRBJ1-4	once	-	TRBV29-1	CSAPDGPGEKLFF	TGCAGCGCCCCGGACGGACCGGGGGAAAAACTGTTTTTT
TRBJ1-1	-	-	TRBV30	CAWSAAGSTEAFF	TGTGCCTGGAGTGCGGCAGGCAGCACTGAAGCTTTCTTT
TRBJ2-7	-	TRBD1	TRBV25-1	CATQGAYEQYF	TGTGCCACCCAGGGGGCCTACGAGCAGTACTTC
TRBJ1-5	-	TRBD1	TRBV12-3/TRBV12-4	CASSTGTGLVQPQHF	TGTGCCAGCAGTACTGGGACAGGGTTGGTTCAGCCCCAGCATTTT
TRBJ1-2	once	-	TRBV6-5	CASSYSESNYGYTF	TGTGCCAGCAGTTACTCGGAGTCCAACTATGGCTACACCTTC
TRBJ1-2	-	-	TRBV4-3	CASSQALQDLHGYTF	TGCGCCAGCAGCCAAGCTTTGCAGGACCTGCATGGCTACACCTTC
TRBJ2-5	-	-	TRBV12-5	CASGLQEETQYF	TGTGCTAGTGGTTTGCAGGAAGAGACCCAGTACTTC
TRBJ2-3	-	TRBD1	TRBV5-6	CASSPRQGWYTDTQYF	TGTGCCAGCAGTCCCCGACAGGGTTGGTACACAGATACGCAGTATTTT
TRBJ2-7	-	-	TRBV25-1	CASTDRITYEQYF	TGTGCCAGTACGGACCGAATTACCTACGAGCAGTACTTC
TRBJ2-1	-	-	TRBV6-4	CASSDSENNEQFF	TGTGCCAGCAGTGACTCAGAGAACAATGAGCAGTTCTTC
TRBJ1-1	-	-	TRBV27	CASSFGRGSTEAFF	TGTGCCAGCAGTTTCGGTAGGGGAAGTACTGAAGCTTTCTTT
TRBJ1-5	once	-	TRBV24-1	CATSDRGANQPQHF	TGTGCCACCAGTGATCGAGGGGCTAATCAGCCCCAGCATTTT
TRBJ2-1	-	TRBD2	TRBV12-3/TRBV12-4	CASIDRLAGYNEQFF	TGTGCCAGCATCGATCGACTAGCGGGATACAATGAGCAGTTCTTC
TRBJ1-2	-	-	TRBV5-4	CASSVDSLNYGYTF	TGTGCCAGCAGCGTGGACAGTTTAAACTATGGCTACACCTTC
TRBJ1-6	-	-	TRBV6-1	CASRPARDKRDSPLHF	TGTGCCAGCAGACCCGCTCGGGACAAACGAGATTCACCCCTCCACTTT
TRBJ2-1	-	-	TRBV6-1	CASSRAPQVNEQFF	TGTGCCAGCAGCAGGGCCCCTCAGGTAAATGAGCAGTTCTTC
TRBJ2-1	-	-	TRBV20-1	CSARDHKRAYNEQFF	TGCAGTGCTAGAGATCATAAGCGGGCGTACAATGAGCAGTTCTTC
TRBJ2-7	once	-	TRBV28	CASSSYNGLALYEQYF	TGTGCCAGCAGTTCCTACAACGGACTCGCCCTCTACGAGCAGTACTTC
TRBJ2-3	-	TRBD2	TRBV7-3	CASSLKGLAGSTDTQYF	TGTGCCAGCAGCTTAAAGGGACTAGCGGGGAGCACAGATACGCAGTATTTT
TRBJ1-5	-	-	TRBV12-3/TRBV12-4	CASLGEFNQPQHF	TGTGCCAGCCTCGGGGAATTTAATCAGCCCCAGCATTTT
TRBJ2-5	-	TRBD2	TRBV20-1	CSAAALAGAPPGQETQYF	TGCAGCGCGGCCGCTCTAGCGGGAGCTCCCCCGGGCCAAGAGACCCAGTACTTC
TRBJ2-2	-	-	TRBV30	CAGRVVTGELFF	TGTGCCGGCAGGGTGGTCACCGGGGAGCTGTTTTTT
TRBJ2-5	-	TRBD2	TRBV20-1	CSARLAGGIETQYF	TGCAGTGCTAGACTAGCGGGGGGGATCGAGACCCAGTACTTC
TRBJ2-1	-	-	TRBV4-3	CASSQEWRANEQFF	TGCGCCAGCAGCCAAGAGTGGAGGGCGAATGAGCAGTTCTTC
TRBJ2-7	-	TRBD2	TRBV7-8	CASSFPTSGRHEQYF	TGTGCCAGCAGCTTTCCGACTAGCGGGAGACACGAGCAGTACTTC
TRBJ2-7	-	-	TRBV27	CASSLSFQDYEQYF	TGTGCCAGCAGTTTATCGTTTCAGGACTACGAGCAGTACTTC
TRBJ1-1	-	TRBD1	TRBV15	CATRDRGNTEAFF	TGTGCCACCAGGGACAGGGGAAACACTGAAGCTTTCTTT
TRBJ2-1	-	TRBD2	TRBV9	CASSDQSGGGGEQFF	TGTGCCAGCAGCGACCAGAGCGGGGGGGGCGGTGAGCAGTTCTTC
TRBJ2-7	-	-	TRBV10-3	CAISERQDNSYEQYF	TGTGCCATCAGTGAGCGACAGGATAATTCCTACGAGCAGTACTTC
TRBJ2-1	-	TRBD2	TRBV6-2/TRBV6-3	CASSPSGRASDEQFF	TGTGCCAGCAGTCCTAGCGGGAGGGCCTCAGATGAGCAGTTCTTC
TRBJ1-5	-	-	TRBV15	CATSRDKGSSNQPQHF	TGTGCCACCAGCAGAGATAAAGGCAGTTCCAATCAGCCCCAGCATTTT
TRBJ2-7	-	-	TRBV29-1	CSVEDLHGRAYEQYF	TGCAGCGTTGAAGATCTACATGGCAGAGCCTACGAGCAGTACTTC
TRBJ1-2	-	TRBD1	TRBV7-9	CASSIGTEVYGYTF	TGTGCCAGCAGTATCGGGACAGAGGTCTATGGCTACACCTTC
TRBJ2-1	-	TRBD1	TRBV24-1	CATSELTTGGAADEQFF	TGTGCCACCAGTGAACTAACGACAGGGGGCGCCGCGGATGAGCAGTTCTTC
TRBJ2-1	-	-	TRBV18	CASSPGNSEQFF	TGTGCCAGCTCACCTGGAAACAGCGAGCAGTTCTTC
TRBJ1-2	-	-	TRBV20-1	CSARRQAIDGYTF	TGCAGTGCTAGACGACAGGCCATAGATGGCTACACCTTC
TRBJ2-7	-	-	TRBV7-8	CASSLESQTYEQYF	TGTGCCAGCAGCTTAGAGTCCCAAACCTACGAGCAGTACTTC
TRBJ2-5	-	-	TRBV28	CASSFRDRETQYF	TGTGCCAGCAGTTTCCGGGACCGGGAGACCCAGTACTTC
TRBJ2-1	-	-	TRBV12-3/TRBV12-4	CASSLGRANEQFF	TGTGCCAGCAGTTTAGGCAGAGCCAATGAGCAGTTCTTC
TRBJ1-5	-	TRBD1	TRBV7-9	CASSYQSGQGEGNQPQHF	TGTGCCAGCAGCTACCAGAGCGGACAGGGGGAGGGCAATCAGCCCCAGCATTTT